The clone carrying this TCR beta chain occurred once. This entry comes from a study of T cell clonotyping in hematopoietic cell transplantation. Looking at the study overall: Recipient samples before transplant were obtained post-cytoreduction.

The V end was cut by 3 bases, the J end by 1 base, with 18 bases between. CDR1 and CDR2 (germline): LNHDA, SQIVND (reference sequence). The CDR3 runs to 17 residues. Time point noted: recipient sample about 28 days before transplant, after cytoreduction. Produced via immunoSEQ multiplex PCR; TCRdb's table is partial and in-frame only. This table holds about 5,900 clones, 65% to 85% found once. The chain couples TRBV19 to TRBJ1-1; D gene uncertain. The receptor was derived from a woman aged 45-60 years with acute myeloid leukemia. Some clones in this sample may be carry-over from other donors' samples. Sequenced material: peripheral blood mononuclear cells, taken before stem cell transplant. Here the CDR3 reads CASSIVVIGPQNTEAFF. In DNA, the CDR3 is TGTGCCAGTAGTATTGTTGTGATAGGACCGCAGAACACTGAAGCTTTCTTT.